This T cell receptor beta chain was captured by sequencing in a study of T cells in tuberculosis. Study details: T cells were selected with CD1B tetramers loaded with glucose monomycolate.

This CDR3 is 15 amino acids long. J lost 2 bases, V lost 5 bases, and 6 bases had no gene match. Germline V lookup: CDR1 SEHNR, CDR2 FQNEAQ (reference sequence). Profiled with immunoSEQ multiplex PCR; TCRdb holds only in-frame clones, not every one. The sample has about 25,000 clones, more than 90% seen once. The study, taken as a whole, reports: Active tuberculosis cases were adults; controls were adolescents. GMM-specific TCRs were nearer to active tuberculosis alpha repertoires, suggesting expansion.

On this clone: Its antigen remains unidentified.

The sequencing input was PBMCs. This TCR was recovered from a donor aged 10-29 years with latent tuberculosis or without tuberculosis infection. Some clones in this sample may be carry-over from other donors' samples. The chain uses TRBV7-9 and TRBJ2-1, with 7 bases that match TRBD1. CDR3 sequence reads: CASSPGQVAYNEQFF. The CDR3 DNA reads TGTGCCAGCAGCCCTGGACAGGTCGCCTACAATGAGCAGTTCTTC.